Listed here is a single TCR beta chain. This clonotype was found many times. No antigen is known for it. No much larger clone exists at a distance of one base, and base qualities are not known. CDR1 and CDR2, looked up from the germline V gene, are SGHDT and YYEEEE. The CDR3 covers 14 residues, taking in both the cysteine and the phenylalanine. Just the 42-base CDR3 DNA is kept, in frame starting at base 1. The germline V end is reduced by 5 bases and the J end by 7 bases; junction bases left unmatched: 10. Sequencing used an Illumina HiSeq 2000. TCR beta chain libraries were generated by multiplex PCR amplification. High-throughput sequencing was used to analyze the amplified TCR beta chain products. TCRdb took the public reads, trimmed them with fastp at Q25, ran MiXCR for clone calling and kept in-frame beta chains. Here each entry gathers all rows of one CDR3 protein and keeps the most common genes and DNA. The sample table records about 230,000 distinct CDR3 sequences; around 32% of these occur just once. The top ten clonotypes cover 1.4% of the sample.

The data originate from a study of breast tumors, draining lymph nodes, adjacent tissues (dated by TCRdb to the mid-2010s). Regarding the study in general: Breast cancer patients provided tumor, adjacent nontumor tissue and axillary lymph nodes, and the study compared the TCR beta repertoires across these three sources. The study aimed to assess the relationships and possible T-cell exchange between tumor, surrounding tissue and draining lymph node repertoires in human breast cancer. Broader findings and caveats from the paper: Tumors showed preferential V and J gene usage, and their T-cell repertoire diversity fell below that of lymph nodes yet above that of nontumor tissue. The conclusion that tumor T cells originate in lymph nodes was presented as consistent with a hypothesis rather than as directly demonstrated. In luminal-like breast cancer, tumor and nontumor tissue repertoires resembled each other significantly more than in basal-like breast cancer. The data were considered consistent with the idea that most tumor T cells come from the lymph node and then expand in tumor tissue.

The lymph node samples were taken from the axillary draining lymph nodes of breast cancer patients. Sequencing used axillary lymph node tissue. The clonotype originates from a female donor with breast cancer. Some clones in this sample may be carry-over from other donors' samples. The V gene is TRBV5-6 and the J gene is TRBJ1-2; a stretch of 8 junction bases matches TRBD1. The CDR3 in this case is CASSYTGGSSGYTF. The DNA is TGTGCCAGCAGTTATACAGGGGGGAGCTCTGGCTACACCTTC. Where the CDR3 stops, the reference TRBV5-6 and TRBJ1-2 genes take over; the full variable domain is DAGVTQSPTHLIKTRGQQVTLRCSPKSGHDTVSWYQQALGQGPQFIFQYYEEEERQRGNFPDRFSGHQFPNYSSELNVNALLLGDSALYLCASSYTGGSSGYTFGSGTRLTVV.